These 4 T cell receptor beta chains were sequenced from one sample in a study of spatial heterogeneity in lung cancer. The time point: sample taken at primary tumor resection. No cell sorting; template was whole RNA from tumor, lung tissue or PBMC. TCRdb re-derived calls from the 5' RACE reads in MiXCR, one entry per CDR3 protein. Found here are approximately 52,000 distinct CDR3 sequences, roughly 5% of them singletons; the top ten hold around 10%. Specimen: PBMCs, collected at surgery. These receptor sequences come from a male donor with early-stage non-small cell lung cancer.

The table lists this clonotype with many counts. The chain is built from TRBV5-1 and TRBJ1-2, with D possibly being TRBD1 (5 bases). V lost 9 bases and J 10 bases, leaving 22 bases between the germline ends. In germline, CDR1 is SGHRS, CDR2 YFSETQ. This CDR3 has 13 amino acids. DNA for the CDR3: TGCGCCACTTCCCTAGGCACAGGTCGGGACTACACCTTC. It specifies CATSLGTGRDYTF.

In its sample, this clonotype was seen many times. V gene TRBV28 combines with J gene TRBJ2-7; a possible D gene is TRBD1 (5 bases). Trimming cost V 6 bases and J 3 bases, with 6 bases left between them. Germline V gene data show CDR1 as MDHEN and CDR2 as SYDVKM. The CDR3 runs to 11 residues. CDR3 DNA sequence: TGTGCCAGCAGGGACATCTACGAGCAGTACTTC. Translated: CASRDIYEQYF. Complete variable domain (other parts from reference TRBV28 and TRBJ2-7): DVKVTQSSRYLVKRTGEKVFLECVQDMDHENMFWYRQDPGLGLRLIYFSYDVKMKEKGDIPEGYSVSREKKERFSLILESASTNQTSMYLCASRDIYEQYFGPGTRLTVT.

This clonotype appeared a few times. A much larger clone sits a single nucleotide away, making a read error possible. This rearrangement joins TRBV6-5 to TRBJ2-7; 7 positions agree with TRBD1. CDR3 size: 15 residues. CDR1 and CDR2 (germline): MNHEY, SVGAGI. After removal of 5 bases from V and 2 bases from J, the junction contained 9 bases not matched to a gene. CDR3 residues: CASSPGLTGTYEQYF. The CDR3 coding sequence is TGTGCCAGCAGTCCCGGGTTGACAGGGACCTACGAGCAGTACTTC.

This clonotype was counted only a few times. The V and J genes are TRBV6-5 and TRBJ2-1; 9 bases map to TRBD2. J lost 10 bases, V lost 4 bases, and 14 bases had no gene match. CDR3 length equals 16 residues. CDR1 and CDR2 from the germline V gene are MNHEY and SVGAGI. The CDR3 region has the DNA TGTGCCAGCAGTTTAGGTCTGGCGGGAGGGCAACGGGAGCAGTTCTTC. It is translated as CASSLGLAGGQREQFF.